The 30 T cell receptor beta chains in this list originate from one sample, sequenced in a study of PD-1 blockade in mismatch repair-deficient tumors. TCRdb's table, derived via immunoSEQ multiplex PCR, lists solely in-frame clones and lacks some. The profile shows approximately 40,000 clones, about 76% of them singletons. Material: peripheral blood, obtained 4 weeks after starting pembrolizumab. These TCRs come from an adult with mismatch repair-deficient cancer.

This rearrangement joins TRBV18 to TRBJ2-1, with D possibly being TRBD2 (6 bases). With 3 bases removed from V and 7 bases from J, the gap between germline ends came to 13 bases. The germline gives CDR1 KGHSH, CDR2 LQKENI. The length of the CDR3 is 14 residues. The CDR3 bases are TGTGCCAGCTCACCGTCGGACTACGCAAATGAGCAGTTCTTC. Residues: CASSPSDYANEQFF.

This chain joins TRBV19 and TRBJ2-1; 8 bases are a match to TRBD2. From germline, CDR1 is LNHDA and CDR2 SQIVND (reference sequence). The CDR3 contains 15 residues. The V gene end was trimmed by 7 bases and the J gene end by 4 bases; junction bases not matched to a gene: 9. CDR3 sequence reads: CASTTGTRSYNEQFF. CDR3 coding DNA: TGTGCCAGTACCACCGGGACTAGGAGTTACAATGAGCAGTTCTTC.

The chain couples TRBV6-1 to TRBJ2-5, with D possibly TRBD2 on 6 matching bases. The CDR3 runs 15 residues. V lost 3 bases, J lost 5 bases, and 16 bases lay in between. Germline V CDR1 and CDR2: MNHNS, SASEGT. CDR3 coding DNA: TGTGCCAGCAGTGATTATGGGGAGGCTAGGGAGACCCAGTACTTC. Translated: CASSDYGEARETQYF.

This clone was seen ten or more times. The rearrangement joins TRBV11-2 to TRBJ2-2; 10 bases agree with TRBD2. Trimming cost V 7 bases and J 5 bases; bases outside gene matches: 13. Germline CDR1 and CDR2: SGHAT and FQNNGV. This CDR3 has 17 residues. CDR3 sequence: CASNSLAGADRTGELFF. The CDR3 DNA is TGTGCCAGCAACTCGCTAGCGGGAGCCGACCGGACCGGGGAGCTGTTTTTT.

This clone was counted a few times. J is TRBJ1-2 and V is TRBV30; weak D call: TRBD1 (5 bases). The ends were cut back, 0 bases at V and 8 bases at J, with 16 bases in the middle. There are 14 residues in the CDR3. Germline V lookup: CDR1 GTSNPN, CDR2 SVGIG (reference sequence). The DNA for the CDR3 is TGTGCCTGGAGTGTTACTCAGGGTTCCTCGGGCTACACCTTC. Amino acid sequence: CAWSVTQGSSGYTF.

The chain recombines TRBV27 with TRBJ2-7, with TRBD1 identical over 7 bases. Germline V CDR1 and CDR2: MNHEY, SMNVEV (reference sequence). V trimming: 6 bases; J trimming: 2 bases; junction bases outside the gene matches: 13. This CDR3 spans 16 amino acids. This chain's CDR3 is CASRSILTGRPYEQYF. CDR3 in DNA: TGTGCCAGCAGATCTATATTGACAGGGCGACCCTACGAGCAGTACTTC.

This clone was observed at least ten times. The CDR3 region is CASSAEETQYF. The CDR3 nucleotides are TGTGCCAGCAGTGCTGAGGAGACCCAGTACTTC. This chain links TRBV2 with TRBJ2-5; no clear D gene. V lost 4 bases, J lost 5 bases, and 5 bases lay in between. The germline gives CDR1 SNHLY, CDR2 FYNNEI. The CDR3 totals 11 residues.

The rearrangement links TRBV14 to TRBJ2-7, with 7 nucleotides matching TRBD1. There are 13 residues in the CDR3. After removal of 8 bases from V and 2 bases from J, the junction contained 6 bases not matched to a gene. Germline CDR1 SGHDN, CDR2 FVKESK. CDR3 sequence: CASAGGFTYEQYF. CDR3 sequence (DNA): TGTGCCAGCGCAGGGGGTTTTACCTACGAGCAGTACTTC.

The rearrangement joins TRBV29-1 to TRBJ1-2; D is uncertain. CDR1 and CDR2 (germline): SQVTM, ANQGSEA. Trimming pared 4 bases from V and 6 bases from J, leaving 15 bases between. The CDR3 sequence is 13 residues long. CDR3 sequence: CSVVEQFGDGYTF. The CDR3 DNA follows: TGCAGCGTTGTGGAGCAGTTCGGGGATGGCTACACCTTC.

The chain has TRBV19 and TRBJ1-5; TRBD1 matches at 8 bases. Looked up from germline, CDR1 is LNHDA and CDR2 is SQIVND (reference sequence). Losses at the gene ends were 8 bases for V and 5 bases for J; bases not matched to a gene: 11. CDR3 size: 15 residues. The CDR3 loop is CASSLIAGGHQPQHF. The CDR3, as DNA: TGTGCCAGTTCCCTTATAGCAGGGGGCCATCAGCCCCAGCATTTT.

The genes are TRBV7-9 and TRBJ2-5; 11 nucleotides align to TRBD2. Germline loops: CDR1 SEHNR, CDR2 FQNEAQ (reference sequence). V gave up 3 bases and J gave up 2 bases; unmatched junction bases: 5. There are 16 residues in the CDR3. In DNA, the CDR3 is TGTGCCAGCAGCTTGCGACTAGCGGGATCTCAAGAGACCCAGTACTTC. It is translated as CASSLRLAGSQETQYF.

This chain links TRBV4-2 with TRBJ2-3; 11 positions match TRBD2. CDR3 length equals 19 residues. The V gene's germline CDR1 is LGHNA and CDR2 YNFKEQ. V trimming: 0 bases; J trimming: 7 bases; junction bases outside the gene matches: 15. The CDR3 DNA reads TGTGCCAGCAGCCAAGAAGCGTCGTTACTAGCGGGAGTAGGAAATACGCAGTATTTT. It encodes CASSQEASLLAGVGNTQYF.

With respect to this clone: At one boundary the junction diverges from the germline segment, which might be a read error. CDR3: CATSEGHEQYF. In nucleotides, the CDR3 is TGTGCCACCAGTGAAGGCCACGAGCAGTACTTC. The V and J genes are TRBV27 and TRBJ2-7; D ambiguous. This CDR3 spans 11 amino acids. Germline lookup yields CDR1 MNHEY and CDR2 SMNVEV (reference sequence).

This chain connects TRBV28 to TRBJ1-1; D is unclear. The germline V gene encodes CDR1 MDHEN and CDR2 SYDVKM. Trimming took 7 bases from V and 6 from J, leaving 15 bases between them. CDR3 length: 13 amino acids. CDR3: CASNDRLVAEAFF. As DNA, the CDR3 is TGTGCCAGCAATGATCGCCTAGTCGCTGAAGCTTTCTTT.

V is TRBV29-1 and J is TRBJ2-5, with a tentative D call TRBD2 (6 bases). Germline assignment: CDR1 SQVTM and CDR2 ANQGSEA. Trimming removed 3 bases from V and 5 bases from J, with 10 bases in between. The CDR3 runs to 12 residues. Here the CDR3 DNA reads TGCAGCGTTGACCGGAGGGATGAGACCCAGTACTTC. Translation: CSVDRRDETQYF.

This clone was counted a few times. The chain carries TRBV5-1 and TRBJ2-5; D not resolved. This CDR3 has 14 residues. V lost 2 bases and J 2 bases, leaving 10 bases between the germline ends. Germline CDR1 and CDR2: SGHRS and YFSETQ. The CDR3 bases are TGCGCCAGCAGCTTCAATCCCCAGCAAGAGACCCAGTACTTC. Its translation is CASSFNPQQETQYF.

The rearrangement uses TRBV5-1 and TRBJ2-1, with D unclear. The V gene's germline CDR1 is SGHRS and CDR2 YFSETQ. The CDR3 length is 13 residues. Trimming left V 0 bases short and J 5 bases short, with 6 bases between. The DNA for the CDR3 is TGCGCCAGCAGCTTGGACGGAAACAATGAGCAGTTCTTC. Translated: CASSLDGNNEQFF.

The chain uses TRBV4-1 and TRBJ2-3, with a weak D call TRBD1 (5 bases). CDR1 is MGHRA, CDR2 YSYEKL, per germline. Between the trimmed V and J ends, which lost 0 bases and 5 bases, there was a span of 12 bases. This CDR3 is built from 15 residues. For the CDR3, the DNA is TGCGCCAGCAGCCAAGAATCAGGGCCGGTAGATACGCAGTATTTT. Protein: CASSQESGPVDTQYF.

This clone has just a few counts. Written as DNA, the CDR3 is TGTGCCAGCAGCGCTCTGGGTTTAGCCACAGATACGCAGTATTTT. The encoded protein is CASSALGLATDTQYF. The chain links TRBV7-2 to TRBJ2-3; D not resolved. The CDR3 extends over 15 amino acids. V lost 5 bases and J lost 2, with 14 bases in between. The germline gives CDR1 SGHTA, CDR2 FQGNSA.

V is TRBV5-1 and J is TRBJ2-7; 7 bases are shared with TRBD1. The CDR3 spans 15 residues. V lost 3 bases and J lost 2; bases outside the gene matches: 8. Per the germline V gene, CDR1 is SGHRS and CDR2 is YFSETQ. In DNA, the CDR3 is TGCGCCAGCAGCTCCACTACAGGGGTCCCCTACGAGCAGTACTTC. It codes for CASSSTTGVPYEQYF.

V is TRBV19 and J is TRBJ2-7; possibly TRBD2 for D (5 bases). Trimming shortened V by 1 base and J by 2 bases, and 15 bases separated the two germline ends. The CDR3 has 16 residues. Germline CDR1 is LNHDA and CDR2 is SQIVND (reference sequence). The CDR3, as DNA: TGTGCCAGTAGTATAGTAGGCGAGGCCGGGGCCTACGAGCAGTACTTC. Residues: CASSIVGEAGAYEQYF.

The chain employs TRBV4-1 and TRBJ2-1, with D possibly being TRBD2 (6 bases). Germline loops: CDR1 MGHRA, CDR2 YSYEKL. The CDR3 is 18 amino acids. Trimming took off 4 bases at V and 3 bases at J, with 22 bases between the two ends. This chain's CDR3 is CASSPLLAPQLFYNEQFF. The DNA for the CDR3 is TGCGCCAGCAGCCCCCTGCTAGCGCCCCAGCTCTTCTACAATGAGCAGTTCTTC.

The chain joins TRBV20-1 to TRBJ2-5; D is undetermined. The germline V gene has CDR1 DFQATT and CDR2 SNEGSKA (reference sequence). The CDR3 extends over 10 amino acids. CDR3 DNA sequence: TGCAGCGCTCTTGTAGAGACCCAGTACTTC. Amino acid sequence: CSALVETQYF.

The CDR3 DNA is TGCGCCAGCAGCCAAGGCTCGGCAGGAACGGGCTACAATGAGCAGTTCTTC. Translation: CASSQGSAGTGYNEQFF. This rearrangement joins TRBV4-3 to TRBJ2-1; D is unclear. This CDR3 contains 17 residues. Germline V gives CDR1 LGHNA, CDR2 YSLEER. The germline V and J ends were trimmed by 1 base and 3 bases, with 16 bases remaining between them.

This clone showed up just once. The chain carries TRBV6-5 and TRBJ2-3; D gene ambiguous. This CDR3 comprises 13 residues. CDR1 is MNHEY and CDR2 is SVGAGI in the germline V gene. Trimming stripped 7 bases from V and 3 bases from J, with 11 bases between. The CDR3 sequence: CASMTGRTDTQYF. CDR3 nucleotide sequence: TGTGCCAGCATGACCGGGCGAACAGATACGCAGTATTTT.

The genes are TRBV28 and TRBJ2-7, with 12 positions matching TRBD2. CDR1 and CDR2 (germline): MDHEN, SYDVKM. This CDR3 comprises 16 residues. V shed 7 bases and J 0 bases; nucleotides not matched to a gene: 7. CDR3 DNA sequence: TGTGCCAGCATGCGGACTAGCGGGACCAGCTCCTACGAGCAGTACTTC. Its protein product is CASMRTSGTSSYEQYF.

This clone has only a few counts. The chain recombines TRBV5-1 with TRBJ2-7; D not resolved. V was trimmed by 4 bases and J by 2 bases, leaving 7 bases between them. There are 12 residues in the CDR3. Germline V gene lookup returns CDR1 SGHRS and CDR2 YFSETQ. Here the CDR3 reads CASSLDTYEQYF. CDR3 nucleotides: TGCGCCAGCAGCCTCGACACCTACGAGCAGTACTTC.

The chain combines TRBV6-1 with TRBJ2-3; D possibly uses TRBD1 or TRBD2 (6 bases each). The CDR3 is made up of 13 amino acids. The V gene's germline CDR1 is MNHNS and CDR2 SASEGT. Trimming pared 7 bases from V and 0 bases from J, leaving 8 bases between. The CDR3 DNA reads TGTGCCAGCATAGGGGGGAGCACAGATACGCAGTATTTT. Protein sequence: CASIGGSTDTQYF.

This clone was recorded a few times. This chain connects TRBV5-6 to TRBJ2-3; 12 positions agree with TRBD2. The CDR3 covers 18 residues. CDR1 is SGHDT and CDR2 is YYEEEE in the germline V gene. V lost 3 bases and J lost 3; bases outside the gene matches: 11. The CDR3 nucleotides read TGTGCCAGCAGCTCGTTGTTGGGACTAGCGGGTAGTACAGATACGCAGTATTTT. Translated: CASSSLLGLAGSTDTQYF.

The rearrangement links TRBV10-3 to TRBJ2-2; no reliable D call. With 2 bases removed from V and 2 bases from J, the gap between germline ends came to 3 bases. Germline lookup yields CDR1 ENHRY and CDR2 SYGVKD. The CDR3 is 13 residues long. The CDR3 region has the DNA TGTGCCATCAGTGAGGTAAACACCGGGGAGCTGTTTTTT. Amino acids: CAISEVNTGELFF.